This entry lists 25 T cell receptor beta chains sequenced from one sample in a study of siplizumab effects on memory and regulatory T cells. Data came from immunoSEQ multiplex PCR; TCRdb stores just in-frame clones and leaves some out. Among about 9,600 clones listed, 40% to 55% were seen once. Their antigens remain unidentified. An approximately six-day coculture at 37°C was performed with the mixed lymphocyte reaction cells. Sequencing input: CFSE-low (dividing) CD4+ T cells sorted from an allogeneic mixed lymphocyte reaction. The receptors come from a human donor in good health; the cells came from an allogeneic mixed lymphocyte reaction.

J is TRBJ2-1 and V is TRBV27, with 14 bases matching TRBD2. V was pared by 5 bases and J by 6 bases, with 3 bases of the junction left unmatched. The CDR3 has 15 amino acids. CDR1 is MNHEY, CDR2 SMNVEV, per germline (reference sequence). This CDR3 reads CASSLGTSGSNEQFF. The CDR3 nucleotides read TGTGCCAGCAGTCTCGGGACTAGCGGGAGCAATGAGCAGTTCTTC.

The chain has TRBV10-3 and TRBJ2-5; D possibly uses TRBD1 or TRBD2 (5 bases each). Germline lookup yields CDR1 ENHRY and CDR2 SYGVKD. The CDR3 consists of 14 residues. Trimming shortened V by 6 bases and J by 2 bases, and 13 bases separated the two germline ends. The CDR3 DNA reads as TGTGCCATCAGCCCTGGGACGGGACAAGAGACCCAGTACTTC. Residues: CAISPGTGQETQYF.

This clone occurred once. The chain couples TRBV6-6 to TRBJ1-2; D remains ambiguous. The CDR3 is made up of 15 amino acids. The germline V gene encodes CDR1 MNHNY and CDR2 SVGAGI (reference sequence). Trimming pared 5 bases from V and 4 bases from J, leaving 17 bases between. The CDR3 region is CASSIDGRKTYGYTF. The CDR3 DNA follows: TGTGCCAGCAGTATAGACGGGAGAAAGACCTATGGCTACACCTTC.

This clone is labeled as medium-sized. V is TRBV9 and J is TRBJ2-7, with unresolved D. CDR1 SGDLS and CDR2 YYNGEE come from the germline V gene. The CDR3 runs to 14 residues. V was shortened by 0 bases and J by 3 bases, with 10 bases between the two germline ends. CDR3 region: CASSVGGDLYEQYF. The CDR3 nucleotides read TGTGCCAGCAGCGTAGGTGGGGATCTCTACGAGCAGTACTTC. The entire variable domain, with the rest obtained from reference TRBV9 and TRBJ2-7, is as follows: DSGVTQTPKHLITATGQRVTLRCSPRSGDLSVYWYQQSLDQGLQFLIQYYNGEERAKGNILERFSAQQFPDLHSELNLSSLELGDSALYFCASSVGGDLYEQYFGPGTRLTVT.

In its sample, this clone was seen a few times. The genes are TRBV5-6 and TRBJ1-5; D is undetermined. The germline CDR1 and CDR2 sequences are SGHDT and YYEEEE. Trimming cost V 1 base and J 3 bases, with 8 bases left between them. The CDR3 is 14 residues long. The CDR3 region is CASSLRRTNQPQHF. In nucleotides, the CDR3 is TGTGCCAGCAGCTTGCGGCGGACCAATCAGCCCCAGCATTTT.

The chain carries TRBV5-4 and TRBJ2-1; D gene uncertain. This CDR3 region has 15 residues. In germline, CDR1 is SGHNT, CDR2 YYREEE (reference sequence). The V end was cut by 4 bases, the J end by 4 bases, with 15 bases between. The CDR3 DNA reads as TGTGCCAGCAGCACACCGACAAGGGCTTACAATGAGCAGTTCTTC. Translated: CASSTPTRAYNEQFF.

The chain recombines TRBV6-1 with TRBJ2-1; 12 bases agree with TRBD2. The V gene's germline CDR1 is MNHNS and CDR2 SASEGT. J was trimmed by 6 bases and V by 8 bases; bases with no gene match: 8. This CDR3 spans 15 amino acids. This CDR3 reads CASRRTSGMTNEQFF. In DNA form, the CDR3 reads TGTGCCAGCCGGCGGACTAGCGGGATGACCAATGAGCAGTTCTTC.

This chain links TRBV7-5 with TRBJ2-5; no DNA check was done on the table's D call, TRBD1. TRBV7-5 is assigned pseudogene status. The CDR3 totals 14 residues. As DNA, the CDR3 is TGTGCCAGCAGCTTCGGGGACAGATTACAGACCCAGTACTTC. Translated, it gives CASSFGDRLQTQYF.

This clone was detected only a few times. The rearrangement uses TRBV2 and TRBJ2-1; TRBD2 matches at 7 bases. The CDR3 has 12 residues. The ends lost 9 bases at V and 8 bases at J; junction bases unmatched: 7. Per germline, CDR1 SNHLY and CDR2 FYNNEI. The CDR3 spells CARSYGGYEQFF. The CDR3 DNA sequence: TGTGCCAGATCTTACGGGGGGTATGAGCAGTTCTTC.

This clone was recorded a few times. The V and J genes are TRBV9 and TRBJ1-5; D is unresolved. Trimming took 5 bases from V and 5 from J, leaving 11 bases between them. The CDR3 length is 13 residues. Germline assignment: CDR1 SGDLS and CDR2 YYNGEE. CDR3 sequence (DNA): TGTGCCAGCAGTGAGGCCCCCTATCAGCCCCAGCATTTT. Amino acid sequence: CASSEAPYQPQHF.

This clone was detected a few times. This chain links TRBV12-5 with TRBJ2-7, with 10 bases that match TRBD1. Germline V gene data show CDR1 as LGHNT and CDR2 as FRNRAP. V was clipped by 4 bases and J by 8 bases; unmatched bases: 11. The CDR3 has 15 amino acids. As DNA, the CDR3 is TGTGCTAGTGGTTCGGCCGGGACAGGGGATCGTCAGCAGTACTTC. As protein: CASGSAGTGDRQQYF.

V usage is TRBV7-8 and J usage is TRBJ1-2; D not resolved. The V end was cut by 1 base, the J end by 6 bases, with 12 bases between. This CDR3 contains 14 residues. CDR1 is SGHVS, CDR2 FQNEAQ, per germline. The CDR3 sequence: CASSLEFFGNGYTF. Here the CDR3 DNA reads TGTGCCAGCAGCTTAGAGTTTTTCGGGAATGGCTACACCTTC.

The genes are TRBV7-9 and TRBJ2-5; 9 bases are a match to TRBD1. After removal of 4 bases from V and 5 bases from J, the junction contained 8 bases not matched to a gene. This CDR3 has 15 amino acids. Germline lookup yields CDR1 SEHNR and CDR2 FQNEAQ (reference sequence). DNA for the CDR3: TGTGCCAGCAGCTCTACAGGGGGCTGGTCGGAGACCCAGTACTTC. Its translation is CASSSTGGWSETQYF.

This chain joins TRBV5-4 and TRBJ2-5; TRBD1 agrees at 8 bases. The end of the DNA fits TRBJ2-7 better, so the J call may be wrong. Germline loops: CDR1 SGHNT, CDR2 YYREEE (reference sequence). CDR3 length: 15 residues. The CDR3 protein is CASSLSGTGTTEQYF. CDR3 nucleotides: TGTGCCAGCAGCTTATCCGGGACAGGCACTACCGAGCAGTACTTC.

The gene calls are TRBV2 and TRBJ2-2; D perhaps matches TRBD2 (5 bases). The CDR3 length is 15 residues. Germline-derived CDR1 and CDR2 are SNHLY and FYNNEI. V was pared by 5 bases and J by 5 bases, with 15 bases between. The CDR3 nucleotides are TGTGCCAGCAGTCATGGTCAAAGCGGAACCGGGGAGCTGTTTTTT. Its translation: CASSHGQSGTGELFF. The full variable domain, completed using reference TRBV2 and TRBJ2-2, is EPEVTQTPSHQVTQMGQEVILRCVPISNHLYFYWYRQILGQKVEFLVSFYNNEISEKSEIFDDQFSVERPDGSNFTLKIRSTKLEDSAMYFCASSHGQSGTGELFFGEGSRLTVL.

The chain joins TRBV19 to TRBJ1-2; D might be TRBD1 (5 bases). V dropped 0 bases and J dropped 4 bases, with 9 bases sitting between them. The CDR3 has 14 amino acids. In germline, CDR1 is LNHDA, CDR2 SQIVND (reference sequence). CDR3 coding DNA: TGTGCCAGTAGTATAGAACAGGCGTCCTATGGCTACACCTTC. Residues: CASSIEQASYGYTF.

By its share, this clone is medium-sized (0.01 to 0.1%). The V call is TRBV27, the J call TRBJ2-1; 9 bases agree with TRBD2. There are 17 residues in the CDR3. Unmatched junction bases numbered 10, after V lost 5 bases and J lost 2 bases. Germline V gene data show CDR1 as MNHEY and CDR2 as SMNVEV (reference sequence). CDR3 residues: CASSASITSGPYNEQFF. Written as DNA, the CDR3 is TGTGCCAGCAGTGCATCCATAACTAGCGGGCCCTACAATGAGCAGTTCTTC.

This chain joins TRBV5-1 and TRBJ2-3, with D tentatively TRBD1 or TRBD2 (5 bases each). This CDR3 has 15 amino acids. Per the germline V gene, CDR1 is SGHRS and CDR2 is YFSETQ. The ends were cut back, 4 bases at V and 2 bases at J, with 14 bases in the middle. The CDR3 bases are TGCGCCAGCAGCCGAGGGGATCGGGTCACAGATACGCAGTATTTT. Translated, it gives CASSRGDRVTDTQYF.

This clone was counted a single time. CDR3 loop: CASSLGPRDTQYF. The DNA for the CDR3 is TGTGCCAGCAGCTTAGGCCCCCGGGATACGCAGTATTTT. This sequence joins TRBV11-2 and TRBJ2-3; D remains ambiguous. Trimming removed 1 base at V and 6 bases at J, with 8 bases between. Germline V lookup: CDR1 SGHAT, CDR2 FQNNGV. The length of the CDR3 is 13 residues.

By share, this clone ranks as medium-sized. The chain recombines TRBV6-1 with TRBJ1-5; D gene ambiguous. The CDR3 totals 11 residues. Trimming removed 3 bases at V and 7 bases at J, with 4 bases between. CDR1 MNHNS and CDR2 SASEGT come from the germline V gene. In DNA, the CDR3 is TGTGCCAGCAGTGAGCGACAGCCCCAGCATTTT. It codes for CASSERQPQHF.

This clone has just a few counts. The CDR3 sequence is CASTLRVGANSPLHF. The CDR3 nucleotides are TGTGCCAGCACCCTTCGGGTAGGGGCTAATTCACCCCTCCACTTT. The chain carries TRBV6-1 and TRBJ1-6; possible D gene TRBD1, 5 bases. The CDR3 sequence is 15 residues long. V dropped 7 bases and J dropped 6 bases, with 16 bases sitting between them. Looked up from germline, CDR1 is MNHNS and CDR2 is SASEGT.

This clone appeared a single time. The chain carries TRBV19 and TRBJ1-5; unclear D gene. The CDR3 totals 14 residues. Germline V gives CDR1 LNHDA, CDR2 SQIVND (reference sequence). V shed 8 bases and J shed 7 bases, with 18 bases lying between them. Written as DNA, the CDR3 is TGTGCCAGTTCTCACGACGGAAATAGGCAGCCCCAGCATTTT. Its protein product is CASSHDGNRQPQHF. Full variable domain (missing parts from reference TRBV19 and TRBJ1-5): DGGITQSPKYLFRKEGQNVTLSCEQNLNHDAMYWYRQDPGQGLRLIYYSQIVNDFQKGDIAEGYSVSREKKESFPLTVTSAQKNPTAFYLCASSHDGNRQPQHFGDGTRLSIL.

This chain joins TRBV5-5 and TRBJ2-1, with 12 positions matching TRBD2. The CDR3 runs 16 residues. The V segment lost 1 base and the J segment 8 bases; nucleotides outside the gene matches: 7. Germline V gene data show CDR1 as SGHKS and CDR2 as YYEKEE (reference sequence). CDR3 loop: CASSLPRLAGVHEQFF. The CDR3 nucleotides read TGTGCCAGCAGCTTGCCCCGACTAGCGGGAGTTCATGAGCAGTTCTTC.

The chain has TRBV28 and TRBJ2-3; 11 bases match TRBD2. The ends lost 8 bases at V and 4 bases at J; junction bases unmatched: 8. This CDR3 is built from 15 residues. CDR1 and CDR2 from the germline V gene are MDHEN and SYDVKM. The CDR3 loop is CASGAGTSGPDTQYF. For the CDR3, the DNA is TGTGCCAGCGGGGCCGGGACTAGCGGTCCAGATACGCAGTATTTT. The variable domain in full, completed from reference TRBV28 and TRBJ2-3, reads DVKVTQSSRYLVKRTGEKVFLECVQDMDHENMFWYRQDPGLGLRLIYFSYDVKMKEKGDIPEGYSVSREKKERFSLILESASTNQTSMYLCASGAGTSGPDTQYFGPGTRLTVL.

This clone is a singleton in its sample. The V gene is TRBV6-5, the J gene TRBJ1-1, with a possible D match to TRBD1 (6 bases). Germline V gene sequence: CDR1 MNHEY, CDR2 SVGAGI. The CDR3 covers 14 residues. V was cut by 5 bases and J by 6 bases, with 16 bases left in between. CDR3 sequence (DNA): TGTGCCAGCAGTGAGGTCCTGTACAGGGCTGAAGCTTTCTTT. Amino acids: CASSEVLYRAEAFF.